This passage covers 21 T cell receptor beta chains from one sample sequenced in a study of blood T cell repertoires in COVID-19. TCRdb's copy holds only in-frame clones and misses some; the assay was immunoSEQ multiplex PCR. The table shows 190,000 or so clones, with around 86% occurring only once. The sequencing sample was made of peripheral blood. The receptors come from a man aged 40-55 years with active or convalescent COVID-19.

The V gene is TRBV11-2, the J gene TRBJ2-3, with TRBD2 matching over 9 bases. Germline-derived CDR1 and CDR2 are SGHAT and FQNNGV. Unmatched junction bases numbered 8, after V lost 5 bases and J lost 2 bases. The CDR3 contains 16 residues. The CDR3 loop is CASSPLAGVNTDTQYF. The CDR3 DNA is TGTGCCAGCAGCCCTTTAGCGGGGGTGAACACAGATACGCAGTATTTT.

The chain combines TRBV30 with TRBJ2-7, with D unclear. Deletions cut 3 bases from V and 9 bases from J, with 18 bases between. CDR1 GTSNPN and CDR2 SVGIG come from the germline V gene (reference sequence). The CDR3 has 13 amino acids. CDR3: CAWRLNPLPRQYF. The CDR3 nucleotides read TGTGCCTGGAGGCTCAACCCTTTACCGAGGCAGTACTTC.

The V gene is TRBV28, the J gene TRBJ1-6; D gene ambiguous. Per the germline V gene, CDR1 is MDHEN and CDR2 is SYDVKM. The germline V and J ends were trimmed by 1 base and 8 bases, with 6 bases remaining between them. The CDR3 is 13 residues long. The CDR3 DNA reads TGTGCCAGCAGTTTATCCAGTCATTCACCCCTCCACTTT. This gives the protein CASSLSSHSPLHF. Complete variable domain (other parts from reference TRBV28 and TRBJ1-6): DVKVTQSSRYLVKRTGEKVFLECVQDMDHENMFWYRQDPGLGLRLIYFSYDVKMKEKGDIPEGYSVSREKKERFSLILESASTNQTSMYLCASSLSSHSPLHFGNGTRLTVT.

The V gene is TRBV28, the J gene TRBJ2-1, with 7 positions matching TRBD1. The CDR3 length is 15 residues. Trimming took 5 bases from V and 2 from J; bases not matched to a gene: 6. The germline CDR1 and CDR2 sequences are MDHEN and SYDVKM. CDR3 in DNA: TGTGCCAGCAGTCTCAGGGGGTTGACCTACAATGAGCAGTTCTTC. Protein: CASSLRGLTYNEQFF.

The rearrangement uses TRBV4-1 and TRBJ2-7, with D perhaps matching TRBD2 (6 bases). The CDR3 consists of 14 residues. V was trimmed by 2 bases and J by 6 bases, leaving 14 bases between them. Germline V lookup: CDR1 MGHRA, CDR2 YSYEKL. The CDR3 here is CASSQSRLGGEQYF. CDR3 nucleotides: TGCGCCAGCAGCCAAAGTCGTCTGGGGGGCGAGCAGTACTTC.

The chain recombines TRBV2 with TRBJ1-2, with D perhaps TRBD1 (6 bases). The germline V gene encodes CDR1 SNHLY and CDR2 FYNNEI. This CDR3 has 12 amino acids. Trimming took off 7 bases at V and 5 bases at J, with 11 bases between the two ends. CDR3 in DNA: TGTGCCAGCAACAGGGAGCGGTATGGCTACACCTTC. This sequence encodes CASNRERYGYTF.

The V call is TRBV21-1, the J call TRBJ1-2. TRBV21-1 is recorded as a pseudogene. The length of the CDR3 is 14 residues. CDR3 in amino acids: CASSKPPLSYGYTF. CDR3 coding DNA: TGTGCCAGCAGCAAACCCCCCTTGTCTTATGGCTACACCTTC.

In this sample, this clone turned up once. This chain links TRBV5-1 with TRBJ2-7, with a possible D match to TRBD1 (6 bases). The length of the CDR3 is 14 residues. The germline V and J ends were trimmed by 1 base and 4 bases, with 12 bases remaining between them. The germline CDR1 and CDR2 sequences are SGHRS and YFSETQ. The CDR3 DNA is TGCGCCAGCAGCTTGTATCAGGGGCCTTACGAGCAGTACTTC. It specifies CASSLYQGPYEQYF.

The rearrangement links TRBV7-9 to TRBJ1-2, with D possibly TRBD1 on 6 matching bases. This CDR3 contains 14 residues. The germline CDR1 and CDR2 sequences are SEHNR and FQNEAQ (reference sequence). V was pared by 2 bases and J by 3 bases, with 10 bases between. CDR3: CASSLPPGDYGYTF. The CDR3 coding sequence is TGTGCCAGCAGCTTACCGCCAGGGGACTATGGCTACACCTTC.

V is TRBV7-8 and J is TRBJ1-2; unclear D gene. V was pared by 5 bases and J by 1 base, with 8 bases between. Germline V gene lookup returns CDR1 SGHVS and CDR2 FQNEAQ. The CDR3 runs 13 residues. CDR3 sequence reads: CASSAQINYGYTF. The CDR3 nucleotides are TGTGCCAGCAGCGCACAGATTAACTATGGCTACACCTTC.

The chain recombines TRBV30 with TRBJ1-5, with 9 bases matching TRBD1. Per the germline V gene, CDR1 is GTSNPN and CDR2 is SVGIG (reference sequence). The CDR3 runs 15 residues. V shed 1 base and J 6 bases; nucleotides not matched to a gene: 7. Here the CDR3 reads CAWSEPRQGVQPQHF. The CDR3 nucleotides are TGTGCCTGGAGTGAACCCCGACAGGGGGTTCAGCCCCAGCATTTT.

This clone was counted a few times. The chain employs TRBV19 and TRBJ1-1, with D tentatively TRBD1 (6 bases). From germline, CDR1 is LNHDA and CDR2 SQIVND (reference sequence). The CDR3 covers 13 residues. V lost 7 bases and J 3 bases, leaving 12 bases between the germline ends. CDR3 bases: TGTGCCAGTACCGATACAGGGCACACTGAAGCTTTCTTT. Translated, it gives CASTDTGHTEAFF.

The chain joins TRBV5-4 to TRBJ2-1; 9 nucleotides match TRBD2. The CDR3 is made up of 16 amino acids. Trimming at V came to 0 bases and at J to 7 bases, leaving 8 bases not matched to a gene. From germline, CDR1 is SGHNT and CDR2 YYREEE (reference sequence). CDR3 nucleotide sequence: TGTGCCAGCAGCTTGGAAGGGCTAGCGGGGTTTAATGAGCAGTTCTTC. This gives the protein CASSLEGLAGFNEQFF.

This clone has a count of ten or more. Here the CDR3 DNA reads TGTGCCAGCAGCTTATTCCTGGGGGGGCCTAGCGGGGAGCTGTTTTTT. The encoded protein is CASSLFLGGPSGELFF. J is TRBJ2-2 and V is TRBV7-8, with TRBD2 as a possible D gene (7 bases). Germline CDR1 SGHVS, CDR2 FQNEAQ. Trimming removed 2 bases from V and 7 bases from J, with 17 bases in between. The CDR3 runs to 16 residues. Together with reference TRBV7-8 and TRBJ2-2, the CDR3 gives the full variable domain: GAGVSQSPRYKVAKRGQDVALRCDPISGHVSLFWYQQALGQGPEFLTYFQNEAQLDKSGLPSDRFFAERPEGSVSTLKIQRTQQEDSAVYLCASSLFLGGPSGELFFGEGSRLTVL.

This clone has a single count. CDR3 nucleotide sequence: TGTGCCAGCAGCCAACCTCAAACGGACAGGTCGCCCTATGGCTACACCTTC. Translated: CASSQPQTDRSPYGYTF. The chain recombines TRBV3-1 (or the pseudogene TRBV3-2) with TRBJ1-2; 7 positions agree with TRBD1. The V and J ends lost 2 bases and 4 bases, in that order; junction bases with no gene match: 13. CDR3 size: 17 residues. Germline V gene lookup returns CDR1 LGHDT and CDR2 YNNKEL (reference sequence).

V is TRBV30 and J is TRBJ2-2; no reliable D call. This CDR3 has 11 amino acids. Germline CDR1 reads GTSNPN; CDR2 reads SVGIG (reference sequence). The V and J ends lost 1 base and 7 bases respectively, with 4 bases between them. The CDR3 DNA sequence: TGTGCCTGGAGTGGTCACGGGGAGCTGTTTTTT. It specifies CAWSGHGELFF.

This chain links TRBV7-2 with TRBJ2-3, with TRBD1 identical over 11 bases. V gave up 4 bases and J gave up 3 bases; unmatched junction bases: 6. CDR1 SGHTA and CDR2 FQGNSA come from the germline V gene. The CDR3 runs 16 residues. The DNA of the CDR3 is TGTGCCAGCAGCTGGACAGGGGGCGGGATAACAGATACGCAGTATTTT. This sequence encodes CASSWTGGGITDTQYF.

In this sample, this clone turned up many times. The chain carries TRBV18 and TRBJ1-2; 9 positions match TRBD1. The V and J ends lost 5 bases and 7 bases, in that order; junction bases with no gene match: 5. Per germline, CDR1 KGHSH and CDR2 LQKENI. The CDR3 has 13 amino acids. For the CDR3, the DNA is TGTGCCAGCTCAACAACAGGGGGCACTGGCTACACCTTC. This translates into CASSTTGGTGYTF.

CDR3 residues: CASSLGQANEKLFF. The CDR3 DNA is TGTGCCAGCAGCCTGGGACAGGCGAATGAAAAACTGTTTTTT. The chain couples TRBV7-2 to TRBJ1-4; TRBD1 matches at 8 bases. The CDR3 is 14 amino acids. CDR1 and CDR2 from the germline V gene are SGHTA and FQGNSA. The V gene end was trimmed by 5 bases and the J gene end by 5 bases; junction bases not matched to a gene: 4.

This clone was detected once. The chain combines TRBV18 with TRBJ1-5; a possible D gene is TRBD1 (6 bases). This CDR3 comprises 13 residues. Germline-derived CDR1 and CDR2 are KGHSH and LQKENI. V lost 1 base and J 10 bases, leaving 11 bases between the germline ends. The CDR3 loop is CASSPRAGEPQHF. DNA of the CDR3: TGTGCCAGCTCACCACGGGCAGGGGAACCCCAGCATTTT.

This clone was seen only a few times. The chain combines TRBV2 with TRBJ1-5, with a tentative D call TRBD1 (5 bases). This CDR3 spans 15 amino acids. Trimming stripped 1 base from V and 9 bases from J, with 16 bases between. Germline assignment: CDR1 SNHLY and CDR2 FYNNEI. The CDR3 loop is CASSEGGPGRGPQHF. Written as DNA, the CDR3 is TGTGCCAGCAGTGAAGGGGGCCCCGGGCGGGGGCCCCAGCATTTT.